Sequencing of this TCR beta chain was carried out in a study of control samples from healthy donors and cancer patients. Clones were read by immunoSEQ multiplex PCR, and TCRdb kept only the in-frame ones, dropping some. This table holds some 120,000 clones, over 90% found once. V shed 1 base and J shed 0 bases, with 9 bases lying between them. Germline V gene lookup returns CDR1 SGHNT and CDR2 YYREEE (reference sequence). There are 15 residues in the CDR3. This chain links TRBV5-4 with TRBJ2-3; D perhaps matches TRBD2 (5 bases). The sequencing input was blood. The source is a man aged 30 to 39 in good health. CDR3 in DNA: TGTGCCAGCAGCTTGAGCGGACTTAGCACAGATACGCAGTATTTT. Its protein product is CASSLSGLSTDTQYF.